The sample holds many counts of the clone carrying this T cell receptor beta chain. The data stem from a study of CD8 T cells in ankylosing spondylitis. TCRdb re-analysed the 5' RACE reads in MiXCR, keeping a single row per CDR3 protein. The sample holds 240,000 or so distinct CDR3 sequences, approximately 9% seen once. Losses at the gene ends were 4 bases for V and 0 bases for J; bases not matched to a gene: 11. This CDR3 contains 19 residues. The germline CDR1 and CDR2 sequences are SGHRS and YFSETQ. This TCR was recovered from a male donor with ankylosing spondylitis or in good health (not recorded which). The source material was blood, either unsorted or a sorted T cell fraction (not recorded which). The chain combines TRBV5-1 with TRBJ2-6, with 9 bases that match TRBD1. CDR3 coding DNA: TGCGCCAGCAGCGGTACCCCGGGACAGGGCTTCTCTGGGGCCAACGTCCTGACTTTC. It yields the protein CASSGTPGQGFSGANVLTF.